This T cell receptor (beta chain) was observed in a study of molecular identifiers for immune sequencing clone quantification (dated by TCRdb to 2016 to 2019). As for the study more broadly: In a replicate experiment, RNA from roughly 18,000 or 92,000 naive CD8 T cells was split into five aliquots, four of which were sequenced. The study was a methods study using CD8 T cells to benchmark molecular-identifier clustering-based TCR repertoire sequencing (MIDCIRS) and TCR RNA copy counting.

Libraries of naive CD8 T cells were generated from roughly 21,000 to 960,000 sorted cells, with 10%, 30% or 50% of the purified RNA used. Naive CD8 T cells were FACS-sorted as CD8+CD4-CCR7+CD45RA+ on a BD FACSAria II into RLT Plus buffer. Detection sensitivity was tested by spiking Jurkat RNA equal to about eleven TCR copies' worth into samples containing roughly 19,000-1,100,000 naive CD8 T cells. Enrichment of CD8 T cells was done with RosetteSep CD8+ T Cell Enrichment Cocktail plus Ficoll-Paque, and ACK red cell lysis came afterward. CDR1 and CDR2 are read off the germline V gene as SQVTM and ANQGSEA. The CDR3 contains 14 residues, cysteine and phenylalanine counted. Only the CDR3 region is kept as DNA, spanning 42 bases read in frame from base 1. At the junction V is shortened by 3 bases and J by 7 bases, with 15 bases in between. Libraries were made using PCR. Instrument on record: NextSeq 500. Preparation of bulk TCR libraries followed a previously described approach, with the TCR primers listed in Table S5. The Qiagen AllPrep DNA/RNA kit was used to purify total RNA. Before any analysis, reads coming from multiple sequencing runs of the same library were combined into one pool. In the authors' own workflow: Reads were retained only if the reads had an exact TCR constant sequence, and the retained reads were trimmed to 150 nt and grouped according to their 12-nt molecular barcodes. Reads inside each barcode group were sub-clustered using a 15% Levenshtein threshold, and a quality-weighted consensus sequence was constructed for each RNA molecule. Non-functional sequences were excluded, and lower-count sequences lying one edit away from another sequence were also excluded. Based on a fit of two negative binomial distributions, barcode sub-clusters having less than 20% of the maximum read count were discarded. TCRdb cleaned the public reads at Q25 with fastp, built clones with MiXCR and kept in-frame beta chains. Each CDR3 protein appears once, grouped with its most common genes and DNA. TCRdb, not the authors, supplied the V and J calls. The sample table contains 100,000 or so distinct CDR3 sequences; only one count was recorded for about 35% of them. The ten biggest clones cover 4% to 4.5% of the sample.

General study outcomes and caveats: Clones above 20 RNA copies held over 97% of molecules in CMV-specific effector cells but under 1% in naive cells. The sizes of highly expanded clones could end up underestimated when identical TCR molecules share a barcode. Naive libraries contained spiked-in Jurkat TCR RNA (more than 9 copies' worth), which is not part of the donor repertoire. Modeling estimated roughly 3.2 recovered TCR RNA copies per cell, compared with approximately 10 by digital PCR, which implies 30% to 35% capture efficiency. Spiked-in Jurkat TCR RNA equivalent to a single cell was reported to be detectable even among 850,000 to 1,000,000 naive CD8 T cells. When barcode sub-clustering was omitted, TCR diversity was inflated by chimeric consensus sequences, with chimeras reaching as high as 47%.

Many counts were recorded for this clonotype. Its antigen is currently not known. One base away there is no much larger clone; base qualities are not given. Sequencing was carried out using naive CD8+ T cells from blood, with Jurkat cell RNA spiked in. The label giving this sample's cell subset or site can be read as: FACS-sorted CD8+CD4-CCR7+CD45RA+ naive T cells. Here the chain combines TRBV29-1 and TRBJ1-4; the D region possibly corresponds to TRBD1 (5 bases align). The TCR comes from a human donor in good health. Some libraries in this study had Jurkat cell RNA spiked in. The CDR3 region reads CSVDEQASGEKLFF. The bases are TGCAGCGTTGACGAACAGGCCAGCGGTGAAAAACTGTTTTTT.